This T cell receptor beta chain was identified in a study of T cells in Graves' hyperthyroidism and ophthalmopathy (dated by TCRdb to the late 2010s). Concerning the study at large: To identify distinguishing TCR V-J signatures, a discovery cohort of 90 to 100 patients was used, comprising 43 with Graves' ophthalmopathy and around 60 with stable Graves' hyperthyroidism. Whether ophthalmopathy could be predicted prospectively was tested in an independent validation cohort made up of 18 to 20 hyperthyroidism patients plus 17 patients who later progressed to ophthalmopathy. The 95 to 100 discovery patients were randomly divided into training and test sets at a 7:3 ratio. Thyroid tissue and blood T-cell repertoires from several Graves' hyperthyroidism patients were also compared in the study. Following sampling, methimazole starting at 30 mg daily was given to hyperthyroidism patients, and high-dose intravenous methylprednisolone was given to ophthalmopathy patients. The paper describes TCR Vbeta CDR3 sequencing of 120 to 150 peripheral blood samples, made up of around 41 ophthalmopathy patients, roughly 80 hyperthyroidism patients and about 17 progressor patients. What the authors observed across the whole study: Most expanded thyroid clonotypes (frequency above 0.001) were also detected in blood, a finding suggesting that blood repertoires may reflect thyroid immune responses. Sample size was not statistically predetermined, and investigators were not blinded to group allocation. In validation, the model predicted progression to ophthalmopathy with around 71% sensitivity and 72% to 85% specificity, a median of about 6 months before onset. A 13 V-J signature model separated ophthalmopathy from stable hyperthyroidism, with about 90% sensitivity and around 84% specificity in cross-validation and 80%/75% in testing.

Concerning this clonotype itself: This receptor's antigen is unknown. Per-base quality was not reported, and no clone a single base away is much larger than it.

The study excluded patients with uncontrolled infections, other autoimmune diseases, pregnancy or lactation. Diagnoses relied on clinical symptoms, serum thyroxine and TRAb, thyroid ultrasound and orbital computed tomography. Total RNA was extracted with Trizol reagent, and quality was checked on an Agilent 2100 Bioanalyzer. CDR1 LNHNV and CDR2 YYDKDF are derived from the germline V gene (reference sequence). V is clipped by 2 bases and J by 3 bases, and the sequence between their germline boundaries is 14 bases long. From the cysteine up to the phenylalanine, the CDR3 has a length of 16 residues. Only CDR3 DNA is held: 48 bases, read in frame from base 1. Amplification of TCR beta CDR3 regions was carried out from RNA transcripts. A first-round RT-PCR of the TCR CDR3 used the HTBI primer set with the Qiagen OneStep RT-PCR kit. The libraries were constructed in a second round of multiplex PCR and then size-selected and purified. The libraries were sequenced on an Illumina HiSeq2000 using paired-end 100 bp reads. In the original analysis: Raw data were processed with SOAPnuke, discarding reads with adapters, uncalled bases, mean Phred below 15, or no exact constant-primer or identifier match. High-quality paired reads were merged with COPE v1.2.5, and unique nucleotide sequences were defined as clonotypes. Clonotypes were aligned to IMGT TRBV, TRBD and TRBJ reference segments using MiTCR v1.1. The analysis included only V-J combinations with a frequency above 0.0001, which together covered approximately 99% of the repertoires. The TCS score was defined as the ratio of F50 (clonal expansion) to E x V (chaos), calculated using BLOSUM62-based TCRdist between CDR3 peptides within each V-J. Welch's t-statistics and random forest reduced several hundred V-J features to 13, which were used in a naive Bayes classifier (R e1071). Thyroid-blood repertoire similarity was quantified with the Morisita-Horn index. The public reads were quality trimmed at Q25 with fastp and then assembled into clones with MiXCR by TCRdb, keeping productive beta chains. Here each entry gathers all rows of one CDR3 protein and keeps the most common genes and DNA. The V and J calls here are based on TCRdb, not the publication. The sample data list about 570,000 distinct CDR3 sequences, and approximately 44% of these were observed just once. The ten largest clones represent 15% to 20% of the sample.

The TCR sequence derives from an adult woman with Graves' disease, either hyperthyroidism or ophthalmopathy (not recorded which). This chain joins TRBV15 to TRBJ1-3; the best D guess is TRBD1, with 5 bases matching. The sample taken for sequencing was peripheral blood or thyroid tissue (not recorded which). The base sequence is TGTGCCACCAGCAGACAGCGGGGCTTCTATGGAAACACCATATATTTT. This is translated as CATSRQRGFYGNTIYF.